This T cell receptor (beta chain) was sequenced for a study of PD-L1 blockade in urothelial cancer. Study details: It was at some point between 2014 and 2016 that patients started atezolizumab at 1,200 mg intravenously every 3 weeks. Blood drawn 3 weeks (second dose) and 6 weeks after treatment start was analyzed.

This clone was seen just once. Noted time point: peripheral blood 6 weeks after treatment start. Assay used: immunoSEQ multiplex PCR; TCRdb lists only in-frame clones, some missing. The sample shows tens of thousands of clones, around 88% of them seen only once. The specimen was PBMCs, collected around atezolizumab (anti-PD-L1) treatment. The clonotype comes from a man in his fifties or sixties with urothelial cancer.

CDR3 nucleotide sequence: TGCGCCAGCAGTGAGTCGGAGGATGGCTACACCTTC. Protein product: CASSESEDGYTF. This sequence joins TRBV10-2 and TRBJ1-2; D gene unclear. The CDR3 runs to 12 residues. The germline V gene has CDR1 WSHSY and CDR2 SAAADI. Trimming cost V 0 bases and J 6 bases, with 5 bases left between them.